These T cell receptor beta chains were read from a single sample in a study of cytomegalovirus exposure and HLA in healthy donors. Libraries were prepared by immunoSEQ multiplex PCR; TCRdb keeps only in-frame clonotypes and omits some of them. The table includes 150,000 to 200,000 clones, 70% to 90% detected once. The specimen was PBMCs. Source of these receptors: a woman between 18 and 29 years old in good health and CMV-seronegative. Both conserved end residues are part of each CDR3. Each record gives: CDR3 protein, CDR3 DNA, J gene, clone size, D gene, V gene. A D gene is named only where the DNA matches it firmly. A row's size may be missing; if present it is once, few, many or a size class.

cdr3_aa: CSVGGSLGTGELFF
cdr3_nt: TGCAGCGTTGGGGGCAGTCTCGGGACCGGGGAGCTGTTTTTT
j_call: TRBJ2-2
clone_size: NA
d_call: NA
v_call: TRBV29-1

cdr3_aa: CASSLQGRDEKLFF
cdr3_nt: TGTGCCAGCAGCTTACAGGGGCGCGATGAAAAACTGTTTTTT
j_call: TRBJ1-4
clone_size: NA
d_call: NA
v_call: TRBV13

cdr3_aa: CASSLDSGYTF
cdr3_nt: TGCGCCAGCAGCTTGGACTCCGGCTACACCTTC
j_call: TRBJ1-2
clone_size: NA
d_call: NA
v_call: TRBV5-1

cdr3_aa: CASSLTGGPYEQYF
cdr3_nt: TGTGCCAGCAGTTTAACAGGGGGCCCGTACGAGCAGTACTTC
j_call: TRBJ2-7
clone_size: NA
d_call: TRBD1
v_call: TRBV28

cdr3_aa: CASSSWGTDQPQHF
cdr3_nt: TGTGCCAGCAGCAGCTGGGGGACAGATCAGCCCCAGCATTTT
j_call: TRBJ1-5
clone_size: NA
d_call: TRBD1
v_call: TRBV14

cdr3_aa: CASSLAGLNIQYF
cdr3_nt: TGTGCCAGCAGCTTGGCGGGTCTAAACATTCAGTACTTC
j_call: TRBJ2-4
clone_size: NA
d_call: NA
v_call: TRBV5-6

cdr3_aa: CASSNTGTEGTQYF
cdr3_nt: TGTGCCAGCAGTAATACCGGGACGGAGGGGACCCAGTACTTC
j_call: TRBJ2-5
clone_size: NA
d_call: NA
v_call: TRBV28

cdr3_aa: CATTVDYNYGYTF
cdr3_nt: TGTGCCACCACCGTCGACTATAACTATGGCTACACCTTC
j_call: TRBJ1-2
clone_size: NA
d_call: NA
v_call: TRBV28

cdr3_aa: CASSLQGGLEKLFF
cdr3_nt: TGTGCCAGCAGCTTACAAGGGGGCCTAGAAAAACTGTTTTTT
j_call: TRBJ1-4
clone_size: NA
d_call: TRBD1
v_call: TRBV7-6

cdr3_aa: CASSRQTGGGLAFF
cdr3_nt: TGTGCCAGCAGTCGCCAAACAGGGGGAGGGCTAGCTTTCTTT
j_call: TRBJ1-1
clone_size: once
d_call: TRBD1
v_call: TRBV28

cdr3_aa: CASSFHRGGETEAFF
cdr3_nt: TGTGCCAGCAGCTTTCACAGGGGTGGGGAGACTGAAGCTTTCTTT
j_call: TRBJ1-1
clone_size: NA
d_call: TRBD1
v_call: TRBV7-2

cdr3_aa: CASSPSGTSSYNEQFF
cdr3_nt: TGTGCCAGCAGCCCAAGTGGGACTAGCTCCTACAATGAGCAGTTCTTC
j_call: TRBJ2-1
clone_size: once
d_call: TRBD2
v_call: TRBV5-4